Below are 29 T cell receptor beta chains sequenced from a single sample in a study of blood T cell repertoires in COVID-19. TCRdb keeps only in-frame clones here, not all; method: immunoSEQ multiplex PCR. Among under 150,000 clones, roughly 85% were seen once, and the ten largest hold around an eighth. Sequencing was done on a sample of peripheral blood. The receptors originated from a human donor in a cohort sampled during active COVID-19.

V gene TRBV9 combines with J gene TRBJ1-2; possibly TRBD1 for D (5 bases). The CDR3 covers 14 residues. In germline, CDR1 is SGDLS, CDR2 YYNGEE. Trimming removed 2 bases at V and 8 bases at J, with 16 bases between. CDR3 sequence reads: CASSVDGQEYGYTF. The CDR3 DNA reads TGTGCCAGCAGCGTGGATGGACAAGAATACGGCTACACCTTC.

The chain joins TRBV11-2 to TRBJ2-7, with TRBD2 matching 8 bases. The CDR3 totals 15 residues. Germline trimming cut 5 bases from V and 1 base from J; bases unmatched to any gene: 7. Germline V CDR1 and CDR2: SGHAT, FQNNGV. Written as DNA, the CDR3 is TGTGCCAGCAGCCCAGCACCGGGGGGGTCCTACGAGCAGTACTTC. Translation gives CASSPAPGGSYEQYF.

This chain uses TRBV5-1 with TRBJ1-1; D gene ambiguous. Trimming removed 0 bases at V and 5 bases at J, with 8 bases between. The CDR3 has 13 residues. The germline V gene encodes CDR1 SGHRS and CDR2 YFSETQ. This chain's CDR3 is CASSLVVTTEAFF. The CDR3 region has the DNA TGCGCCAGCAGCTTGGTAGTCACGACTGAAGCTTTCTTT.

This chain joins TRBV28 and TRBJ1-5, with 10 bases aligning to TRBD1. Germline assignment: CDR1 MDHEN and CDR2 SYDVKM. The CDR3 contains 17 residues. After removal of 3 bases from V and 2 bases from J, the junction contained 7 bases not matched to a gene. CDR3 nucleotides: TGTGCCAGCAGTTTGCTGATGACAGGGGGCGGCAATCAGCCCCAGCATTTT. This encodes CASSLLMTGGGNQPQHF.

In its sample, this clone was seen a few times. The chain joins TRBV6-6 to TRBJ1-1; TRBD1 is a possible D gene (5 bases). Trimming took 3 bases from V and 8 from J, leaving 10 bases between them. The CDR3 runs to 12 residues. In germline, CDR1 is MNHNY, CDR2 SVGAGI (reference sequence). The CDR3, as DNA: TGTGCCAGCAGTTATGGCTGGACAGAAGCTTTCTTT. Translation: CASSYGWTEAFF.

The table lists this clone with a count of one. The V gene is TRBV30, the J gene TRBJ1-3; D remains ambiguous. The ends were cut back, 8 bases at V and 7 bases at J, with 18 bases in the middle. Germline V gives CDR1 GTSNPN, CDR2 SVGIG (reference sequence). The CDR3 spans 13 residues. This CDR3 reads CAGSKHGVNTIYF. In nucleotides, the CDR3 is TGTGCCGGAAGCAAGCACGGGGTCAACACCATATATTTT.

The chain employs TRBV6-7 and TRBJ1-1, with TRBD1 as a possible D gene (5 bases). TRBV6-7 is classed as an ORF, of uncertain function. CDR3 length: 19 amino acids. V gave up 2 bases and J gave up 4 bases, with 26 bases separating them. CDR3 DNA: TGTGCCAGCAGTTACCCTCCCCGTCCCAGGGTGGATTTAGGCACTGAAGCTTTCTTT. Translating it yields CASSYPPRPRVDLGTEAFF.

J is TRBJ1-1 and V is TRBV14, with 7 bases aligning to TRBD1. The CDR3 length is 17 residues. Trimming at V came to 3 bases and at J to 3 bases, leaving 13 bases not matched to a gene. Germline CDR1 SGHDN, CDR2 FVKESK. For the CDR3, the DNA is TGTGCCAGCAGCCATGTACATACAGGGGCAAGAGACACTGAAGCTTTCTTT. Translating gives CASSHVHTGARDTEAFF.

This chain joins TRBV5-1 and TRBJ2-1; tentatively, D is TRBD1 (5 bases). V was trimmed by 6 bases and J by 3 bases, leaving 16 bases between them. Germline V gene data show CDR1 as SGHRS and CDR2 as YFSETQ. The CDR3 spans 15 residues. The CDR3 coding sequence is TGCGCCAGCACCCCCAGGGATCCCTACTACAATGAGCAGTTCTTC. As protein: CASTPRDPYYNEQFF.

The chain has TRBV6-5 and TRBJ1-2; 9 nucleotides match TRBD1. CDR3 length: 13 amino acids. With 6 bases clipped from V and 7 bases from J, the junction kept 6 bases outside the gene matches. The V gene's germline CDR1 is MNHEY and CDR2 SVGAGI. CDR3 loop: CASRSRDRVGYTF. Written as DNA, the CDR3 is TGTGCCAGCAGGAGCCGGGACAGGGTTGGCTACACCTTC.

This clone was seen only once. CDR3 sequence: CASSVLGGSDTQYF. CDR3 bases: TGTGCCAGCAGCGTACTAGGAGGGTCAGATACGCAGTATTTT. V gene TRBV9 combines with J gene TRBJ2-3, with TRBD2 as a possible D gene (6 bases). Germline assignment: CDR1 SGDLS and CDR2 YYNGEE. The germline V and J ends were trimmed by 1 base and 4 bases, with 10 bases remaining between them. This CDR3 region has 14 residues. The entire variable domain, with the rest obtained from reference TRBV9 and TRBJ2-3, is as follows: DSGVTQTPKHLITATGQRVTLRCSPRSGDLSVYWYQQSLDQGLQFLIQYYNGEERAKGNILERFSAQQFPDLHSELNLSSLELGDSALYFCASSVLGGSDTQYFGPGTRLTVL.

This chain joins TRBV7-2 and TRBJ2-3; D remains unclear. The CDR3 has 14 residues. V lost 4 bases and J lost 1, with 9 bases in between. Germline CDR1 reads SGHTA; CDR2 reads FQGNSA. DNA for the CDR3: TGTGCCAGCAGCTCAAGACTCGGCACAGATACGCAGTATTTT. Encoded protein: CASSSRLGTDTQYF.

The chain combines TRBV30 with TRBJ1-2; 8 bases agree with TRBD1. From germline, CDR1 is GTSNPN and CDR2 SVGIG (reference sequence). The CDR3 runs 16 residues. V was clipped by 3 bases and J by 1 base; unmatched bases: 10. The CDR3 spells CAWRGVRTGNNYGYTF. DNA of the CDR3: TGTGCCTGGAGGGGGGTGAGGACAGGGAATAACTATGGCTACACCTTC.

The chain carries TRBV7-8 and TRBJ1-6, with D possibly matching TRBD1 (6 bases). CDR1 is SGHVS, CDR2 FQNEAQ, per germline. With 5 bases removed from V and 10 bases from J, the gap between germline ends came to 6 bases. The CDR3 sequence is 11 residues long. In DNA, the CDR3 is TGTGCCAGCAGCCAGGGGTCACCCCTCCACTTT. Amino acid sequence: CASSQGSPLHF.

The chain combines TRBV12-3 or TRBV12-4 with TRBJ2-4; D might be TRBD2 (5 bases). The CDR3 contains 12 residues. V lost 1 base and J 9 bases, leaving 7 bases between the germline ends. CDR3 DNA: TGTGCCAGCAGTTTAGTAGAGGGCATTCAGTACTTC. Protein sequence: CASSLVEGIQYF.

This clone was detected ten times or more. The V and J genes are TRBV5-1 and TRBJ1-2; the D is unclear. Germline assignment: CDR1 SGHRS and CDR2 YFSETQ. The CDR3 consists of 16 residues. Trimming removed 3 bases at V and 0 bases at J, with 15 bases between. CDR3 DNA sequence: TGCGCCAGCAGCTCTAGGACTACGACCCCTAACTATGGCTACACCTTC. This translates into CASSSRTTTPNYGYTF.

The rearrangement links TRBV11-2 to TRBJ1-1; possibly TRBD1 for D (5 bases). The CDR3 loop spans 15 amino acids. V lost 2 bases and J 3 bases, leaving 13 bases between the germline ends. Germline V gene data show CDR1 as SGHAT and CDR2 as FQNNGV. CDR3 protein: CASSLNGARYTEAFF. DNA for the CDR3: TGTGCCAGCAGCTTAAATGGGGCCCGATACACTGAAGCTTTCTTT. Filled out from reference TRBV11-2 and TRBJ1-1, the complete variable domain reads EAGVAQSPRYKIIEKRQSVAFWCNPISGHATLYWYQQILGQGPKLLIQFQNNGVVDDSQLPKDRFSAERLKGVDSTLKIQPAKLEDSAVYLCASSLNGARYTEAFFGQGTRLTVV.

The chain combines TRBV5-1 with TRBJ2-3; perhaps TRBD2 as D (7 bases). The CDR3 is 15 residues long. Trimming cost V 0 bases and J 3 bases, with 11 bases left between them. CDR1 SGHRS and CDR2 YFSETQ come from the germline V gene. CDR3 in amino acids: CASSLVGGLTDTQYF. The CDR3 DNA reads TGCGCCAGCAGCTTGGTGGGGGGGCTGACAGATACGCAGTATTTT.

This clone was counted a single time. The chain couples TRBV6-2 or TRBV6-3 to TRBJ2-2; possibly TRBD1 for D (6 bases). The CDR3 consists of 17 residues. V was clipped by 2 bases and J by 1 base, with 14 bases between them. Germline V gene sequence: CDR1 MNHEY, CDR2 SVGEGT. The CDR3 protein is CASSYLRRGGNTGELFF. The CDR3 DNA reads TGTGCCAGCAGTTACCTCCGTAGAGGGGGGAACACCGGGGAGCTGTTTTTT.

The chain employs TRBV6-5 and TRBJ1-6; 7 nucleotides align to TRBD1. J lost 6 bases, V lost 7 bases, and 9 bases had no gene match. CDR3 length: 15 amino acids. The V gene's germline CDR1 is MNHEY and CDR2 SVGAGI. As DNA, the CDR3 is TGTGCCAGCACTACAGGGGTCCTCCTTAATTCACCCCTCCACTTT. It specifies CASTTGVLLNSPLHF.

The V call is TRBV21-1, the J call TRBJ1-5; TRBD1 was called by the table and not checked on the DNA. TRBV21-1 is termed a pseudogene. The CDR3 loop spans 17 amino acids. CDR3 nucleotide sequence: TGTGCCAGCAGCAAAAAACAGGGGGCGAAGAGCAATCAGCCCCAGCATTTT. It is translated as CASSKKQGAKSNQPQHF.

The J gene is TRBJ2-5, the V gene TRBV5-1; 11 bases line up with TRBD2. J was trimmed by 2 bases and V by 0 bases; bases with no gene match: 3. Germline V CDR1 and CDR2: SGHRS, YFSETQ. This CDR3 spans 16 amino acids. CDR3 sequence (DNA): TGCGCCAGCAGCTTGGCGCTAGCGGGGGGACAAGAGACCCAGTACTTC. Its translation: CASSLALAGGQETQYF.

CDR3 in amino acids: CASSISQKGGTDTQYF. The CDR3 DNA sequence: TGTGCCAGTAGTATTTCCCAGAAAGGGGGCACAGATACGCAGTATTTT. V usage is TRBV19 and J usage is TRBJ2-3, with D possibly matching TRBD1 (5 bases). Germline values: CDR1 LNHDA, CDR2 SQIVND (reference sequence). This CDR3 comprises 16 residues. The V and J ends lost 3 bases and 1 base respectively, with 14 bases between them.

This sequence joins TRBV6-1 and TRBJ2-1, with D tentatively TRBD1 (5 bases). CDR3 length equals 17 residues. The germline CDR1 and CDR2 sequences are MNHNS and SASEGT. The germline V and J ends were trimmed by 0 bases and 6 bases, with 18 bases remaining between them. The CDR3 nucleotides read TGTGCCAGCAGTGAAGCGCTGCGATCACAGGTTCCCAATGAGCAGTTCTTC. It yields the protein CASSEALRSQVPNEQFF.

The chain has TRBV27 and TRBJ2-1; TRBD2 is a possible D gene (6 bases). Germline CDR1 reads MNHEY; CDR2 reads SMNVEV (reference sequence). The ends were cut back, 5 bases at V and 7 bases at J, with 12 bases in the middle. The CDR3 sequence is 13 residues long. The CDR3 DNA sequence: TGTGCCAGCAGTCCCCCCGGGGGTAATGAGCAGTTCTTC. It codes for CASSPPGGNEQFF.

The CDR3 DNA reads TGTGCCAGCAGCGTGTGGGGCGTTTCACCCCTCCACTTT. This sequence encodes CASSVWGVSPLHF. The chain joins TRBV25-1 to TRBJ1-6, with D perhaps matching TRBD1 (5 bases). Germline-derived CDR1 and CDR2 are MGHDK and SYGVNS. The CDR3 contains 13 residues. Trimming cost V 6 bases and J 9 bases, with 12 bases left between them.

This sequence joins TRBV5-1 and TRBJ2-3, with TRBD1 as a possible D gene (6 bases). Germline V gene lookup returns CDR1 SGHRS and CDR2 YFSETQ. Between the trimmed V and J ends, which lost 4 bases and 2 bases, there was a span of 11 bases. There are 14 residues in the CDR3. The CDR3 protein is CASSQGQNTDTQYF. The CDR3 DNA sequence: TGCGCCAGCAGCCAGGGGCAGAACACAGATACGCAGTATTTT.

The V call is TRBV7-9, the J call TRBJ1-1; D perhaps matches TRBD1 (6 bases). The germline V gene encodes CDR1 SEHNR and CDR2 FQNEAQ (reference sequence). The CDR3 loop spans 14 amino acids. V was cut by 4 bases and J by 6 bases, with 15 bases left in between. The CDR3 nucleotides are TGTGCCAGCAGCTACCGGACAGATCGTCCTGAAGCTTTCTTT. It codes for CASSYRTDRPEAFF.

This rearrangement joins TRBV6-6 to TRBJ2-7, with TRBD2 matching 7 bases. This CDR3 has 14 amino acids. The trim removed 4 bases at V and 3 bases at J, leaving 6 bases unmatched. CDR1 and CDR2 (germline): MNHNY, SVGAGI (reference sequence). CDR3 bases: TGTGCCAGCAGTTCACCGGGACTATACTACGAGCAGTACTTC. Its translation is CASSSPGLYYEQYF.